A selection of T cell receptor beta chains follows, all from one sample in a study of shared clonotypes between healthy human individuals. Here immunoSEQ multiplex PCR was the method, and the copy in TCRdb shows in-frame clones only, minus some. The sample yields 2 million to 2.5 million clones, nearly 97% seen once. Sequences were obtained from naive CD4+ T cells sorted from blood. Receptor source: a man between 18 and 35 years old in good health. The CDR3 runs from the conserved cysteine through the conserved F or W. A D gene is named only where the DNA matches it firmly. The size field is filled for only some rows; it gives once, few, many or a size class.

CDR3aa	CDR3nt	d_gene	v_gene	j_gene	abundance
CAWSVLQGYNSPLHF	TGTGCCTGGAGTGTACTGCAGGGCTATAATTCACCCCTCCACTTT	NA	TRBV30	TRBJ1-6	few
CAWIPGGNYGYTF	TGTGCCTGGATCCCGGGGGGTAACTATGGCTACACCTTC	NA	TRBV30	TRBJ1-2	NA
CASSLGQPSNLF	TGTGCCAGCTCACTTGGACAGCCCTCAAACCTCTTC	NA	TRBV18	TRBJ1-2	NA
CASSIGGQGKAEAFF	TGTGCCAGTAGTATCGGGGGACAGGGGAAAGCTGAAGCTTTCTTT	TRBD1	TRBV19	TRBJ1-1	NA
CASSPGGVETQYF	TGTGCCAGCTCACCTGGAGGGGTGGAGACCCAGTACTTC	NA	TRBV18	TRBJ2-5	NA
CASSFLEKGTGELFF	TGTGCCAGCAGTTTCCTGGAGAAGGGCACCGGGGAGCTGTTTTTT	NA	TRBV27	TRBJ2-2	NA
CASSQDGIAYEQYF	TGCGCCAGCAGCCAAGATGGTATAGCCTACGAGCAGTACTTC	NA	TRBV4-1	TRBJ2-7	NA
CASSYRGEGEKLFF	TGTGCCAGCAGCTATAGGGGAGAAGGTGAAAAACTGTTTTTT	NA	TRBV7-9	TRBJ1-4	NA
CASSISGRAYEQYF	TGTGCCAGCAGCATTAGCGGGAGGGCCTACGAGCAGTACTTC	TRBD2	TRBV5-4	TRBJ2-7	NA
CASSPPTGVGSSPLHF	TGTGCCAGCAGCCCACCGACAGGGGTTGGGAGTTCACCCCTCCACTTT	TRBD1	TRBV7-9	TRBJ1-6	NA
CASSLAGTGGTGELFF	TGCGCCAGCAGCTTGGCCGGGACAGGGGGGACCGGGGAGCTGTTTTTT	TRBD1	TRBV5-1	TRBJ2-2	NA
CASGLGRGPRSQETQYF	TGTGCTAGTGGTTTGGGGAGGGGTCCCCGTAGCCAAGAGACCCAGTACTTC	NA	TRBV12-5	TRBJ2-5	NA
CASSWTGGNQPQHF	TGTGCCAGCAGTTGGACAGGGGGCAATCAGCCCCAGCATTTT	TRBD1	TRBV6-6	TRBJ1-5	once
CASSLPRGSSYNEQFF	TGCGCCAGCAGCCTCCCTCGGGGGAGCTCCTACAATGAGCAGTTCTTC	NA	TRBV4-1	TRBJ2-1	NA
CASEPGRNTEAFF	TGTGCCAGTGAACCCGGTAGGAACACTGAAGCTTTCTTT	NA	TRBV19	TRBJ1-1	NA
CASSYNGVSPLHF	TGTGCCAGCAGTTACAATGGGGTATCACCCCTCCACTTT	NA	TRBV6-6	TRBJ1-6	NA
CASSLVGGAPQETQYF	TGTGCCAGCAGCTTGGTAGGGGGCGCCCCCCAAGAGACCCAGTACTTC	TRBD1	TRBV5-4	TRBJ2-5	NA
CASSQIGSRDYTF	TGTGCCAGCAGCCAAATTGGGTCTCGTGACTACACCTTC	NA	TRBV14	TRBJ1-2	NA
CASSLGTETYGYTF	TGTGCCAGCAGTCTAGGGACGGAGACGTACGGCTACACCTTC	NA	TRBV28	TRBJ1-2	few
CASSYEDRREGFSGYTF	TGTGCCAGCAGCTACGAGGACAGGCGAGAGGGTTTCTCTGGCTACACCTTC	TRBD1	TRBV27	TRBJ1-2	NA
CASSQALVFIADTQYF	TGCGCCAGCAGCCAAGCTCTAGTCTTTATCGCAGATACGCAGTATTTT	NA	TRBV4-3	TRBJ2-3	NA
CASSPYTVEGTGLYGYTF	TGTGCCAGCAGCCCCTATACAGTAGAAGGGACAGGCCTCTATGGCTACACCTTC	TRBD1	TRBV7-2	TRBJ1-2	NA
CASSQGDSLYGYTF	TGCGCCAGCAGCCAAGGGGACAGCCTCTATGGCTACACCTTC	TRBD1	TRBV4-1	TRBJ1-2	NA
CASSLGTVGGTDTQYF	TGTGCCAGCAGCTTAGGGACAGTGGGAGGCACAGATACGCAGTATTTT	NA	TRBV7-2	TRBJ2-3	NA
CASSELTGLAMPTDTQYF	TGTGCCAGCAGTGAATTGACCGGACTAGCGATGCCCACAGATACGCAGTATTTT	TRBD2	TRBV6-1	TRBJ2-3	NA
CASSLSGGAPGDTQYF	TGCGCCAGCAGCTTAAGCGGGGGGGCCCCCGGGGATACGCAGTATTTT	TRBD2	TRBV5-1	TRBJ2-3	NA
CASRRGLQGEAFF	TGTGCCAGCAGGAGGGGTCTCCAAGGCGAAGCTTTCTTT	NA	TRBV6-5	TRBJ1-1	NA
CAWSVQLAGEKQFF	TGTGCCTGGAGTGTACAACTGGCGGGAGAAAAGCAGTTCTTC	TRBD2	TRBV30	TRBJ2-1	NA
CASSPGGLRERTDTQYF	TGTGCCAGCAGCCCCGGGGGTTTGAGGGAGCGCACAGATACGCAGTATTTT	NA	TRBV7-6	TRBJ2-3	NA
CSAYRTSGNEQFF	TGCAGCGCCTATAGGACTAGCGGGAATGAGCAGTTCTTC	TRBD2	TRBV29-1	TRBJ2-1	NA
CASSELQGISVLTF	TGTGCCAGCAGTGAGCTACAGGGAATCAGCGTCCTGACTTTC	NA	TRBV2	TRBJ2-6	NA
CASRITGQRTDTQYF	TGTGCCAGCAGAATCACGGGACAACGCACAGATACGCAGTATTTT	NA	TRBV13	TRBJ2-3	NA
CAISGGEGRSYEQYF	TGTGCCATCAGTGGAGGGGAGGGCAGGTCCTACGAGCAGTACTTC	TRBD2	TRBV10-3	TRBJ2-7	NA
CASSIGGGPRAYEQYF	TGTGCCAGTAGTATAGGTGGAGGACCCAGGGCCTACGAGCAGTACTTC	NA	TRBV19	TRBJ2-7	once
CASRRLAGLPGELFF	TGTGCCAGCAGGCGACTAGCGGGGCTCCCCGGGGAGCTGTTTTTT	TRBD2	TRBV2	TRBJ2-2	NA
CASSLGQVHGELFF	TGCGCCAGCAGCCTTGGACAGGTCCACGGGGAGCTGTTTTTT	TRBD1	TRBV5-1	TRBJ2-2	NA
CASHRGRGNNEQFF	TGTGCCAGCCACCGGGGTCGGGGAAACAATGAGCAGTTCTTC	NA	TRBV6-5	TRBJ2-1	NA
CASSLTGLVDYEQYF	TGTGCCAGCAGCTTAACGGGACTAGTAGATTACGAGCAGTACTTC	TRBD2	TRBV7-2	TRBJ2-7	NA
CASTVRGQIQETQYF	TGTGCCAGCACCGTAAGGGGGCAGATTCAAGAGACCCAGTACTTC	TRBD1	TRBV7-9	TRBJ2-5	NA
CSVVGGGASLDTQYF	TGCAGCGTTGTGGGCGGGGGGGCCAGTTTAGATACGCAGTATTTT	TRBD2	TRBV29-1	TRBJ2-3	NA